Sequencing of this TCR beta chain was carried out in a study of monozygotic twins with inflammatory bowel disease. CDR3 length equals 15 residues. Germline CDR1 DFQATT, CDR2 SNEGSKA (reference sequence). Generation of cDNA took place in eight separate reactions per sample. UMIs bearing a 6-nucleotide sample barcode were added through template switching. TCRdb reworked the 5' RACE reads into one entry per CDR3 protein, no DNA. This sample's table reports some 99,000 distinct CDR3 sequences. Sequenced material: blood. The chain couples TRBV20-1 to TRBJ2-1; TCRdb picks TRBD2, but there is no DNA to check that call. The receptor's source is a human donor with ulcerative colitis or Crohn's disease, or a healthy co-twin of an affected twin (not recorded which). The CDR3 region is CSARRRTSGSNEQFF.